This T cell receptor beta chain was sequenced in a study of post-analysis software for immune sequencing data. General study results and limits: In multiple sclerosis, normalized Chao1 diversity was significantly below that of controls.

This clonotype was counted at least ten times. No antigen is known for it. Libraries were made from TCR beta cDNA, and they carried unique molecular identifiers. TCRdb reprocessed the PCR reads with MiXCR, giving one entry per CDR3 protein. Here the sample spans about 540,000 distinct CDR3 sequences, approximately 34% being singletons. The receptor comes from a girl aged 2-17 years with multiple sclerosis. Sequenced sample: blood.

CDR3 sequence (DNA): TGTGCCAGCAGCTCTGGCACACGGACATTAAATGAGCAGTTCTTC. This encodes CASSSGTRTLNEQFF. The chain uses TRBV12-3 or TRBV12-4 and TRBJ2-1; D is possibly TRBD1 (5 bases). The length of the CDR3 is 15 residues. Trimming shortened V by 6 bases and J by 7 bases, and 19 bases separated the two germline ends.